Listed below are T cell receptor beta chains from one sample, sequenced in a study of T cells after yellow fever vaccination. Using its own MiXCR run on the 5' RACE reads, TCRdb lists one record per CDR3 protein. The profile shows over 300,000 distinct CDR3 sequences, around 3.9% of them singletons. Sequenced material: PBMCs, taken on the day of the yellow fever booster vaccination. The source is a young man who received the YFV17D yellow fever vaccine. CDR3s include the opening cysteine and the closing phenylalanine or tryptophan. A D gene is named only where the DNA matches it firmly. Clone size is shown for a subset of rows, as once, few, many or a class of expanded clone.

clone_size j_call v_call d_call cdr3_aa cdr3_nt
. TRBJ2-3 TRBV5-4 . CASSLSLRDLNTDTQYF TGTGCCAGCAGCCTTTCCTTACGGGACCTCAACACAGATACGCAGTATTTT
. TRBJ2-7 TRBV20-1 TRBD1 CSAGDRVGQYF TGCAGTGCCGGGGACAGGGTAGGGCAGTACTTC
few TRBJ2-2 TRBV5-5 . CASSPYLAFPGELFF TGTGCCAGCAGCCCCTACCTAGCCTTCCCCGGGGAGCTGTTTTTT
many TRBJ2-3 TRBV7-2 . CASSPLAGTQYF TGTGCCAGCAGCCCCCTAGCTGGTACGCAGTATTTT
. TRBJ1-2 TRBV10-3 . CATRGEVGVYGYTF TGTGCCACCAGGGGCGAGGTGGGGGTCTATGGCTACACCTTC
. TRBJ2-3 TRBV11-2 . CASRVRGGRYTDTQYF TGTGCCAGCAGGGTCAGGGGCGGACGTTACACAGATACGCAGTATTTT
few TRBJ2-7 TRBV6-2/TRBV6-3 . CASSYPLDRTASYEQYF TGTGCCAGCAGTTACCCGTTAGATCGGACAGCCTCCTACGAGCAGTACTTC
few TRBJ2-3 TRBV7-2 TRBD2 CASSVMAGGDTQYF TGTGCCAGCAGCGTAATGGCGGGGGGGGATACGCAGTATTTT
many TRBJ1-2 TRBV5-5 . CASSGQTHGYTF TGTGCCAGCAGCGGGCAGACTCATGGCTACACCTTC
many TRBJ1-5 TRBV5-1 . CASSLGLASNQPQHF TGCGCCAGCAGCTTGGGACTGGCAAGCAATCAGCCCCAGCATTTT